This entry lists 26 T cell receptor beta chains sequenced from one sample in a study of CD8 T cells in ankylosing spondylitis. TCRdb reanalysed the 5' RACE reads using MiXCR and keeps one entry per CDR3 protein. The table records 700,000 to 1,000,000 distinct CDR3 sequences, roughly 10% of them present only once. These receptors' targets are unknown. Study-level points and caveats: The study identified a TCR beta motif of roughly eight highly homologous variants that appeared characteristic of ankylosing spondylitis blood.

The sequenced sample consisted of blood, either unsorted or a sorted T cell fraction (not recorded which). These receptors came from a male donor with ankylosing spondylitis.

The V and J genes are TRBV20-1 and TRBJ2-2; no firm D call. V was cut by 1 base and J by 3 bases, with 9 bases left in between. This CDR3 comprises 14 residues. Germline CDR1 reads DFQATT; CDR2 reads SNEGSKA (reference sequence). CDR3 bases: TGCAGTGCTAGAGCGCCAGCTCACACCGGGGAGCTGTTTTTT. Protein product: CSARAPAHTGELFF.

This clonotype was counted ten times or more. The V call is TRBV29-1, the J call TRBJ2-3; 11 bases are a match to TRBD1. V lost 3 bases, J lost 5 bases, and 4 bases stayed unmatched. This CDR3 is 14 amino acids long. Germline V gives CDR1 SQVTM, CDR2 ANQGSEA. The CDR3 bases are TGCAGCGTTGATCGGACAGGGGGCGAAGATACGCAGTATTTT. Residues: CSVDRTGGEDTQYF.

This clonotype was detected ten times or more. This CDR3 reads CASSLTGQYNSPLHF. CDR3 coding DNA: TGTGCCAGCAGCCTTACGGGACAGTATAATTCACCCCTCCACTTT. The rearrangement uses TRBV7-2 and TRBJ1-6, with TRBD1 matching over 7 bases. V shed 5 bases, J shed 4 bases, and the junction held 5 bases outside the gene matches. The CDR3 has 15 residues. CDR1 and CDR2 (germline): SGHTA, FQGNSA.

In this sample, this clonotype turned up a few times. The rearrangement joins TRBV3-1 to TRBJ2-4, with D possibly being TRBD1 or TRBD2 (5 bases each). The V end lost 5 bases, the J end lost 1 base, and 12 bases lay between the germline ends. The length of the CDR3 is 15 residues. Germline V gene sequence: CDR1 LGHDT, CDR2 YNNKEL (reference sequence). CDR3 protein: CASSTSREAKNIQYF. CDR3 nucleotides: TGTGCCAGCAGCACGAGCAGGGAGGCCAAAAACATTCAGTACTTC.

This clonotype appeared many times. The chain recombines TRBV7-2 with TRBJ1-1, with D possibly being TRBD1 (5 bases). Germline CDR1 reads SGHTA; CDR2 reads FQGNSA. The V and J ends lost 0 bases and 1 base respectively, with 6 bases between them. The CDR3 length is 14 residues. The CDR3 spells CASSLAGANTEAFF. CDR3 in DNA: TGTGCCAGCAGCTTAGCAGGGGCGAACACTGAAGCTTTCTTT.

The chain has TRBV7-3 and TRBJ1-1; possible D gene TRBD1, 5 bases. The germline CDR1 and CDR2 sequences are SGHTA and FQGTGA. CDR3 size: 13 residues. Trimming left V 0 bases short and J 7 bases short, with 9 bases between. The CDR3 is CASSLTWGSEAFF. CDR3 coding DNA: TGTGCCAGCAGCTTAACGTGGGGGAGTGAAGCTTTCTTT.

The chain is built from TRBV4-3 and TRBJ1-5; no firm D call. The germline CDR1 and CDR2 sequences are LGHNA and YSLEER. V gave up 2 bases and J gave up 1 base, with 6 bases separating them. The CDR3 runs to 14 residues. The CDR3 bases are TGCGCCAGCAGCCAACGGGAGAGCAATCAGCCCCAGCATTTT. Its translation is CASSQRESNQPQHF.

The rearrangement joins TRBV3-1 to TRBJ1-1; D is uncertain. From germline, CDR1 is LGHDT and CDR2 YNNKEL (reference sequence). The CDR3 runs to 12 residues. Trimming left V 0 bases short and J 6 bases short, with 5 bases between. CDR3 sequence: CASSQEGSEAFF. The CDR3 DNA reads TGTGCCAGCAGCCAAGAAGGGTCTGAAGCTTTCTTT.

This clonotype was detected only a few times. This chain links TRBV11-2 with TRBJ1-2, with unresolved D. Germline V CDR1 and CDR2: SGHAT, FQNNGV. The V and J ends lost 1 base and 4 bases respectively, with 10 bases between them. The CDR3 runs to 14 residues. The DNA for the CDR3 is TGTGCCAGCAGCTTAGGAGGAACTATCTATGGCTACACCTTC. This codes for CASSLGGTIYGYTF.

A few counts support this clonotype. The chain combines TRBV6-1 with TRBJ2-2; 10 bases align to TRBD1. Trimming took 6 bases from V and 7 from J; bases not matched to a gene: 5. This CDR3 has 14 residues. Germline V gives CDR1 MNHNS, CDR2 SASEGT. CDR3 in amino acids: CASSTGTGVGELFF. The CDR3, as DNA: TGTGCCAGCAGCACCGGGACAGGGGTCGGGGAGCTGTTTTTT.

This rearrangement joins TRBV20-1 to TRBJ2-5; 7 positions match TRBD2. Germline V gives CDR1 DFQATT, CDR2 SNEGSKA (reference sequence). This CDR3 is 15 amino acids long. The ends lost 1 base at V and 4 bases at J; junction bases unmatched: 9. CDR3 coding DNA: TGCAGTGCTAGAGGACAAGCGGGAATAGGAGAGACCCAGTACTTC. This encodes CSARGQAGIGETQYF.

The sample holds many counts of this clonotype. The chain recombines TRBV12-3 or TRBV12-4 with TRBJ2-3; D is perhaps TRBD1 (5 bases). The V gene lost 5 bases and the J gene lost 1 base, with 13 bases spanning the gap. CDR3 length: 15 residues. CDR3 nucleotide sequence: TGTGCCAGCAGTCTGCAGGGCCCTGGCACAGATACGCAGTATTTT. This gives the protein CASSLQGPGTDTQYF.

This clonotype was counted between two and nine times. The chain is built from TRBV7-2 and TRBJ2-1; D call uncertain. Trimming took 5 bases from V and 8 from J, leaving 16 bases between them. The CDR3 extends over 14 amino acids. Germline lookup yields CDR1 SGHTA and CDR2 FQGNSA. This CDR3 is CASSSLGVWDEQFF. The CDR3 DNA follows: TGTGCCAGCAGCAGCTTAGGTGTCTGGGATGAGCAGTTCTTC.

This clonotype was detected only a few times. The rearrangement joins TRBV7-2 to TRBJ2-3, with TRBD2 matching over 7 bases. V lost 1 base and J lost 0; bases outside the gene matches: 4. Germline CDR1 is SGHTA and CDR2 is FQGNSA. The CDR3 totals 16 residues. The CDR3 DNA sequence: TGTGCCAGCAGCTTAGAGGGACTACTCAGCACAGATACGCAGTATTTT. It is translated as CASSLEGLLSTDTQYF.

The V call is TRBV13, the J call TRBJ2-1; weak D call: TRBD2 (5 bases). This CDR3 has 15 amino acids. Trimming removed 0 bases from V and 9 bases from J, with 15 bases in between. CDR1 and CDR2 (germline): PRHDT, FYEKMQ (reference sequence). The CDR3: CASSLGRSGFGEQFF. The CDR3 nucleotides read TGTGCCAGCAGCTTAGGCCGGTCGGGGTTCGGTGAGCAGTTCTTC. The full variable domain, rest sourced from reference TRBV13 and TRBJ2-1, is AAGVIQSPRHLIKEKRETATLKCYPIPRHDTVYWYQQGPGQDPQFLISFYEKMQSDKGSIPDRFSAQQFSDYHSELNMSSLELGDSALYFCASSLGRSGFGEQFFGPGTRLTVL.

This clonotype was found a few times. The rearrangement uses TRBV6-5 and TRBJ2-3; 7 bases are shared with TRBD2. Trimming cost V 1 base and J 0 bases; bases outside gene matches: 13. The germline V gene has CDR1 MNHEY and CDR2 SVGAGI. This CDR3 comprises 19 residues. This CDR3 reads CASSYWELGRRGSTDTQYF. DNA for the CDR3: TGTGCCAGCAGTTACTGGGAGTTGGGAAGGCGGGGGAGCACAGATACGCAGTATTTT.

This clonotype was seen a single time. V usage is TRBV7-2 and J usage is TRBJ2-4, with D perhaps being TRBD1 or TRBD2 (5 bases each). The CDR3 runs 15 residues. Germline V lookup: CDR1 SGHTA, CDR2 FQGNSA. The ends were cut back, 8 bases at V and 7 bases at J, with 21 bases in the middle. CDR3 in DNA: TGTGCCAGCGGCCCCCGGGGCAACTGGGAGAACATTCAGTACTTC. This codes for CASGPRGNWENIQYF.

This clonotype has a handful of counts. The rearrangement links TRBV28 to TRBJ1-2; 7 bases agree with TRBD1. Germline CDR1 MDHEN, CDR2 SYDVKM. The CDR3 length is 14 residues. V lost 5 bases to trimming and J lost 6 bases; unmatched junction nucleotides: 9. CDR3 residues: CASSPLTGRNGYTF. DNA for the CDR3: TGTGCCAGCAGTCCGCTGACAGGGAGGAATGGCTACACCTTC.

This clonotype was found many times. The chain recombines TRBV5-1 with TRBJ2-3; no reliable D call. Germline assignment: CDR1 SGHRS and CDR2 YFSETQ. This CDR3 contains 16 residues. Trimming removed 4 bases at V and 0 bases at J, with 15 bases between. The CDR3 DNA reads TGCGCCAGCAGCAATCGACGGCTAGGGAGCACAGATACGCAGTATTTT. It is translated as CASSNRRLGSTDTQYF.

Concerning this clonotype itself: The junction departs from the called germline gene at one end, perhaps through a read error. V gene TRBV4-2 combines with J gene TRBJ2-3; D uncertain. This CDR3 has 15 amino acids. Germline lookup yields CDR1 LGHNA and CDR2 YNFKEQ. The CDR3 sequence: CASSQGPGPTATQYF. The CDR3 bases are TGTGCCAGCAGCCAAGGGCCGGGCCCTACAGCTACGCAGTATTTT.

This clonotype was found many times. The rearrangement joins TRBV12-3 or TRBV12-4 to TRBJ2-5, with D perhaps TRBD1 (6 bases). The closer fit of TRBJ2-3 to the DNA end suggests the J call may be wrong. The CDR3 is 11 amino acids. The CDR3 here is CASSNRETQYF. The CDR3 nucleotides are TGTGCCAGCAGTAACAGGGAAACGCAGTATTTT.

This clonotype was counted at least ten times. Here the CDR3 reads CASSFARDTEAFF. The CDR3 nucleotides are TGTGCCAGCAGCTTTGCCAGGGACACTGAAGCTTTCTTT. The J gene is TRBJ1-1, the V gene TRBV7-2; D is possibly TRBD1 (5 bases). V lost 3 bases and J 3 bases, leaving 8 bases between the germline ends. There are 13 residues in the CDR3. Germline CDR1 is SGHTA and CDR2 is FQGNSA.

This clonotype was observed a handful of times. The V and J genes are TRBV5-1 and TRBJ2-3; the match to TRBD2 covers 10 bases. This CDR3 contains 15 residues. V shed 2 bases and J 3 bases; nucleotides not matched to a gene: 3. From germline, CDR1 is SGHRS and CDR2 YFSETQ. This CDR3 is CASSLPSGRTDTQYF. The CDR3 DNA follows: TGCGCCAGCAGCTTACCTAGCGGGAGAACAGATACGCAGTATTTT.

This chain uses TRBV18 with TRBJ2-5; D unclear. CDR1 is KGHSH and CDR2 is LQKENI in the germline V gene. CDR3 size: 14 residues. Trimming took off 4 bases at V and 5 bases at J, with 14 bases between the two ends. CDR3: CASSLIDQEETQYF. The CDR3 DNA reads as TGTGCCAGCTCACTGATTGATCAGGAGGAGACCCAGTACTTC.

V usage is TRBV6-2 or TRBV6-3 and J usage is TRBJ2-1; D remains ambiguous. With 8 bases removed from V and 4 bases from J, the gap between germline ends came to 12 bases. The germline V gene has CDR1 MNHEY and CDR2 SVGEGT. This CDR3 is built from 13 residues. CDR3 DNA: TGTGCCAGCGGTGATCTAGTTTACAATGAGCAGTTCTTC. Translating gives CASGDLVYNEQFF.

This chain's CDR3 is CASSLVGGDEQFF. CDR3 DNA: TGTGCCAGCAGCTTAGTGGGGGGAGATGAGCAGTTCTTC. This rearrangement joins TRBV7-2 to TRBJ2-1; the D gene is possibly TRBD2 (6 bases). Trimming left V 1 base short and J 8 bases short, with 9 bases between. The V gene's germline CDR1 is SGHTA and CDR2 FQGNSA. This CDR3 region has 13 residues.